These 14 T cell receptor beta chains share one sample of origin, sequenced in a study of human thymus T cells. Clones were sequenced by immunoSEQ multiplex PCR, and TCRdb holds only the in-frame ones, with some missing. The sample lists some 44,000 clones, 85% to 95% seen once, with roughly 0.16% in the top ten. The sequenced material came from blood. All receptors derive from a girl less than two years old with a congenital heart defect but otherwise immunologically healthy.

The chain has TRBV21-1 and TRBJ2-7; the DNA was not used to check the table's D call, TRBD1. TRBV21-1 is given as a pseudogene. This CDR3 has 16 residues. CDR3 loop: CASSNPGTVSSYEQYF. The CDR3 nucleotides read TGTGCCAGCAGCAACCCCGGGACAGTCAGCTCCTACGAGCAGTACTTC.

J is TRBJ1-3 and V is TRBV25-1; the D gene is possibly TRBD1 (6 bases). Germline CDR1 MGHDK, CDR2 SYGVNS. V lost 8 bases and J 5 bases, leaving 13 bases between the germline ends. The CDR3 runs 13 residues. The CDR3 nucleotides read TGTGCCAGCGCCGCGGGACACCGAAACACCATATATTTT. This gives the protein CASAAGHRNTIYF.

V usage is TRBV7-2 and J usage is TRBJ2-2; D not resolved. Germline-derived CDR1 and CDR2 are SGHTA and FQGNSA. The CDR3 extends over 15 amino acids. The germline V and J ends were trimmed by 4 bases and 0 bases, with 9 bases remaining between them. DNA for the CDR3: TGTGCCAGCAGCTCCCAATCCGCGAACACCGGGGAGCTGTTTTTT. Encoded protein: CASSSQSANTGELFF. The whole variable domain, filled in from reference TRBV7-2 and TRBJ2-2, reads GAGVSQSPSNKVTEKGKDVELRCDPISGHTALYWYRQSLGQGLEFLIYFQGNSAPDKSGLPSDRFSAERTGGSVSTLTIQRTQQEDSAVYLCASSSQSANTGELFFGEGSRLTVL.

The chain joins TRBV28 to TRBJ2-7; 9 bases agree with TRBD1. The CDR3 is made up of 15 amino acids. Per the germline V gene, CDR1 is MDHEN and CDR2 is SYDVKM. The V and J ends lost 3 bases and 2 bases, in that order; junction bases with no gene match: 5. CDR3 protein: CASSFTRDRAYEQYF. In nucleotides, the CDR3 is TGTGCCAGCAGTTTTACGCGGGACAGGGCCTACGAGCAGTACTTC.

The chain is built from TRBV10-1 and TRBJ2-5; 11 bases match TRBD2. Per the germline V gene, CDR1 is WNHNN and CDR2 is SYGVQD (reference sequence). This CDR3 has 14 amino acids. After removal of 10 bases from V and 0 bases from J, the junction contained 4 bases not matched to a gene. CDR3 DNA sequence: TGCGCCAACCTGACTAGCGGGGACCAAGAGACCCAGTACTTC. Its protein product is CANLTSGDQETQYF.

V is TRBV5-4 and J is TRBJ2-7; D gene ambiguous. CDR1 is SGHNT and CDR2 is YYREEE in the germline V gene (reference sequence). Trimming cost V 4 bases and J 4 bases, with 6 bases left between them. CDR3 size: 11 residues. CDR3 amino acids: CASSLGYEQYF. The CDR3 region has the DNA TGTGCCAGCAGCCTAGGGTACGAGCAGTACTTC. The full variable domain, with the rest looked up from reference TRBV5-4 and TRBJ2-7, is ETGVTQSPTHLIKTRGQQVTLRCSSQSGHNTVSWYQQALGQGPQFIFQYYREEENGRGNFPPRFSGLQFPNYSSELNVNALELDDSALYLCASSLGYEQYFGPGTRLTVT.

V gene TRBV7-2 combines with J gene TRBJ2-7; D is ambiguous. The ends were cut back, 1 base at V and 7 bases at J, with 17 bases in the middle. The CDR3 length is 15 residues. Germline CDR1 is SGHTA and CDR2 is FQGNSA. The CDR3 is CASSLDRVTAGEQYF. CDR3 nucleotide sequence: TGTGCCAGCAGCTTAGATAGGGTAACCGCTGGAGAGCAGTACTTC.

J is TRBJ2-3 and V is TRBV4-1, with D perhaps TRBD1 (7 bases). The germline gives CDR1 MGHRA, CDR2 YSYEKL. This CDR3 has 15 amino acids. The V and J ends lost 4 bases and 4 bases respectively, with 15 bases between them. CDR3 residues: CASSRSGRGPDTQYF. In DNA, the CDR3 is TGCGCCAGCAGCCGTAGCGGAAGGGGGCCAGATACGCAGTATTTT.

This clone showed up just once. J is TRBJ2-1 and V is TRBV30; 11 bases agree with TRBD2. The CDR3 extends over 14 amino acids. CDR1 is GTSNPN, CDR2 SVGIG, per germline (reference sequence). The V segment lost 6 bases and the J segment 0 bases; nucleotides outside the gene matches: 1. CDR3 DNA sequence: TGTGCCTGTACTAGCGGGAGCTCCTACAATGAGCAGTTCTTC. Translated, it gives CACTSGSSYNEQFF.

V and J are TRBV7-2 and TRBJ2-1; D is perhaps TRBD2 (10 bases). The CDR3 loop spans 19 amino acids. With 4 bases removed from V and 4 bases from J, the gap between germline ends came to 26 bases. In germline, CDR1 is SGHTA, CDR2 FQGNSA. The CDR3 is CASSSDRGSGRGLYNEQFF. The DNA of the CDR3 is TGTGCCAGCAGCTCGGACAGGGGCAGCGGGAGGGGTCTATACAATGAGCAGTTCTTC.

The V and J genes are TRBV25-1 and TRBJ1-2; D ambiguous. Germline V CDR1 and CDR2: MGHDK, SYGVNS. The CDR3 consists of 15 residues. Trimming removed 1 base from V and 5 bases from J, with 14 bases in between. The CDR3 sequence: CASSELGEDDYGYTF. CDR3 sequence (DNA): TGTGCCAGCAGTGAATTGGGAGAGGACGATTATGGCTACACCTTC.

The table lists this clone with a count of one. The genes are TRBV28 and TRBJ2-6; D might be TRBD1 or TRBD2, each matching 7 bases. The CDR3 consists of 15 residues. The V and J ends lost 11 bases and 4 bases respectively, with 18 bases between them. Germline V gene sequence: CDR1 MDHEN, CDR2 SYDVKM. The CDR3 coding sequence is TGTGCCGCAGGGGGGGGCGCCTCAGGGGCCAACGTCCTGACTTTC. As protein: CAAGGGASGANVLTF.

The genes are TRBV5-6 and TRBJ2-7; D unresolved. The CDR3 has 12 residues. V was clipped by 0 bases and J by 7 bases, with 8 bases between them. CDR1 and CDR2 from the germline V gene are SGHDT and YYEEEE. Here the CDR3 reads CASSLGRVEQYF. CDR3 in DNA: TGTGCCAGCAGCTTGGGCCGGGTGGAGCAGTACTTC.

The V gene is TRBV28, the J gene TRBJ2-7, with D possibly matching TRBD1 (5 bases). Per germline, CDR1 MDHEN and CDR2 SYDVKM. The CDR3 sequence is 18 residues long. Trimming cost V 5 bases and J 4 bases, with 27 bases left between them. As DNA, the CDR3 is TGTGCCAGCAGTAGAGGCCGCCTTGGAACAGGAGATCCTTACGAGCAGTACTTC. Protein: CASSRGRLGTGDPYEQYF.